These 18 T cell receptor beta chains came from one sample sequenced in a study of shared clonotypes between healthy human individuals (dated by TCRdb to the early 2020s). Libraries were prepared through the immunoSEQ multiplex PCR assay. The table comes from immuneACCESS by way of TCRdb, which keeps in-frame sequences with V and J called. Part of the clones is missing from these tables; in studies checked, under half for an unresolved V gene and the rest for unknown reasons. The sample table shows approximately 1,500,000 clones, and roughly 96% are seen once. Roughly 1.1% of the sample rests with the top ten. Sequencing was performed on naive CD4+ T cells sorted from blood. The sample's cell subset or site label, in plain terms: CD45RA+ positively selected. These receptors all stem from a man between 25 and 39 years old in good health.

This chain joins TRBV18 and TRBJ2-3, with D maybe TRBD1 (5 bases). The CDR3 extends over 18 amino acids. Deletions cut 7 bases from V and 0 bases from J, with 23 bases between. The germline V gene encodes CDR1 KGHSH and CDR2 LQKENI. The CDR3 here is CASCYRPRQFSSTDTQYF. CDR3 in DNA: TGTGCCAGCTGTTATCGGCCCCGACAGTTTTCTAGCACAGATACGCAGTATTTT.

In DNA form, the CDR3 reads TGTGCCAGCAGTTTATCAGGGAGAACTGAAGCTTTCTTT. Protein product: CASSLSGRTEAFF. The V call is TRBV28, the J call TRBJ1-1; a possible D gene is TRBD1 (5 bases). The length of the CDR3 is 13 residues. Trimming shortened V by 1 base and J by 5 bases, and 8 bases separated the two germline ends. CDR1 is MDHEN, CDR2 SYDVKM, per germline. Looking up the rest from reference TRBV28 and TRBJ1-1 gives the full variable domain: DVKVTQSSRYLVKRTGEKVFLECVQDMDHENMFWYRQDPGLGLRLIYFSYDVKMKEKGDIPEGYSVSREKKERFSLILESASTNQTSMYLCASSLSGRTEAFFGQGTRLTVV.

The chain links TRBV7-3 to TRBJ2-1, with TRBD2 matching over 10 bases. With V trimmed by 3 bases and J by 6 bases, 8 bases remained unmatched. Germline V gives CDR1 SGHTA, CDR2 FQGTGA. The CDR3 runs 16 residues. The CDR3 region is CASSFGWSSGSNEQFF. CDR3 in DNA: TGTGCCAGCAGCTTTGGTTGGTCTAGCGGGAGCAATGAGCAGTTCTTC.

Details on this clone: At one boundary the junction diverges from the germline segment, which might be a read error. The chain joins TRBV7-7 to TRBJ2-3; D remains ambiguous. CDR3 length equals 13 residues. Per germline, CDR1 SSHAT and CDR2 FNYEAQ (reference sequence). The CDR3 sequence: CASSPLIGNTQYF. DNA for the CDR3: TGTGCTAGCAGCCCATTGATAGGGAATACGCAGTATTTT.

The chain has TRBV28 and TRBJ2-1; TRBD2 matches 7 bases. J gave up 7 bases and V 2 bases, and 14 bases lay outside the gene matches. Germline assignment: CDR1 MDHEN and CDR2 SYDVKM. This CDR3 has 17 amino acids. This CDR3 is CASSLPKRESYGNEQFF. In DNA form, the CDR3 reads TGTGCCAGCAGTTTACCCAAGCGGGAAAGTTACGGGAATGAGCAGTTCTTC.

The chain carries TRBV27 and TRBJ2-4; 10 bases match TRBD1. The CDR3 covers 17 residues. V gave up 5 bases and J gave up 0 bases; unmatched junction bases: 7. Per germline, CDR1 MNHEY and CDR2 SMNVEV (reference sequence). The CDR3 is CASSDDRGQLAKNIQYF. The CDR3, as DNA: TGTGCCAGCAGTGACGACAGGGGGCAACTAGCCAAAAACATTCAGTACTTC.

J is TRBJ2-1 and V is TRBV2; TRBD2 matches at 15 bases. V shed 4 bases and J 1 base; nucleotides not matched to a gene: 2. The CDR3 runs 17 residues. Germline CDR1 reads SNHLY; CDR2 reads FYNNEI. The CDR3 sequence: CASSGTSGRGSYNEQFF. The CDR3 region has the DNA TGTGCCAGCAGTGGGACTAGCGGGAGGGGGTCCTACAATGAGCAGTTCTTC.

This rearrangement joins TRBV6-6 to TRBJ1-2, with D unresolved. The V end lost 5 bases, the J end lost 5 bases, and 18 bases lay between the germline ends. CDR3 length: 15 amino acids. Per the germline V gene, CDR1 is MNHNY and CDR2 is SVGAGI (reference sequence). CDR3 protein: CASSHRTRVGYGYTF. CDR3 bases: TGTGCCAGCAGTCACCGGACTCGAGTGGGGTATGGCTACACCTTC.

This sequence joins TRBV4-1 and TRBJ2-1; TRBD2 aligns across 14 bases. The trim removed 1 base at V and 5 bases at J, leaving 7 bases unmatched. This CDR3 is built from 18 residues. CDR1 is MGHRA, CDR2 YSYEKL, per germline. As DNA, the CDR3 is TGCGCCAGCAGCCAAGTGGGACTAGCGGGAGAGGGCCACAATGAGCAGTTCTTC. This codes for CASSQVGLAGEGHNEQFF.

The chain recombines TRBV10-1 with TRBJ2-7; D is uncertain. Looked up from germline, CDR1 is WNHNN and CDR2 is SYGVQD (reference sequence). This CDR3 spans 14 amino acids. V was cut by 3 bases and J by 2 bases, with 11 bases left in between. DNA for the CDR3: TGCGCCAGCAGTGACTTTGAACAGCCCTACGAGCAGTACTTC. This encodes CASSDFEQPYEQYF.

This sequence joins TRBV28 and TRBJ2-3, with unresolved D. The V gene's germline CDR1 is MDHEN and CDR2 SYDVKM. The CDR3 runs 12 residues. The V end was cut by 3 bases, the J end by 8 bases, with 9 bases between. CDR3 sequence reads: CASSFYTSTQYF. The CDR3 coding sequence is TGTGCCAGCAGTTTTTACACAAGTACGCAGTATTTT.

The V call is TRBV19, the J call TRBJ2-7; 7 bases are a match to TRBD1. This CDR3 is 13 amino acids long. CDR1 and CDR2 (germline): LNHDA, SQIVND (reference sequence). With V trimmed by 5 bases and J by 6 bases, 7 bases remained unmatched. CDR3 bases: TGTGCCAGTAGTCCCCGGAGACAGGGCGAGCAGTACTTC. The encoded protein is CASSPRRQGEQYF. Filled out from reference TRBV19 and TRBJ2-7, the complete variable domain reads DGGITQSPKYLFRKEGQNVTLSCEQNLNHDAMYWYRQDPGQGLRLIYYSQIVNDFQKGDIAEGYSVSREKKESFPLTVTSAQKNPTAFYLCASSPRRQGEQYFGPGTRLTVT.

The chain carries TRBV7-9 and TRBJ2-5, with TRBD1 matching over 8 bases. The ends lost 2 bases at V and 5 bases at J; junction bases unmatched: 4. The CDR3 covers 14 residues. Per the germline V gene, CDR1 is SEHNR and CDR2 is FQNEAQ (reference sequence). The CDR3 DNA sequence: TGTGCCAGCAGCTTACAGGGGGCGAGGGAGACCCAGTACTTC. Residues: CASSLQGARETQYF.

The J gene is TRBJ2-1, the V gene TRBV28, with 13 bases aligning to TRBD2. Germline values: CDR1 MDHEN, CDR2 SYDVKM. The junction had 14 bases not matched to a gene; V was cut back by 6 bases and J by 9 bases. This CDR3 spans 17 amino acids. The DNA for the CDR3 is TGTGCCAGCAGCCCAACCCCCGGGACTAGCGGGACATTTGAGCAGTTCTTC. The encoded protein is CASSPTPGTSGTFEQFF.

The rearrangement uses TRBV9 and TRBJ2-7; D may be TRBD2 (5 bases). The V and J ends lost 6 bases and 2 bases respectively, with 18 bases between them. CDR3 size: 15 residues. CDR1 is SGDLS and CDR2 is YYNGEE in the germline V gene. CDR3 DNA: TGTGCCAGCACCCCGGGTCCGAGGGTCACCTACGAGCAGTACTTC. Residues: CASTPGPRVTYEQYF.

This clone was counted a single time. The CDR3 DNA reads as TGTGCCAGTAGCACCCTGGAGGGCAATCAGCCCCAGCATTTT. Residues: CASSTLEGNQPQHF. The rearrangement links TRBV19 to TRBJ1-5, with D uncertain. V lost 6 bases, J lost 2 bases, and 11 bases lay in between. Per the germline V gene, CDR1 is LNHDA and CDR2 is SQIVND (reference sequence). This CDR3 region has 14 residues.

The chain recombines TRBV7-9 with TRBJ2-3, with 13 bases that match TRBD2. The length of the CDR3 is 19 residues. The germline V gene encodes CDR1 SEHNR and CDR2 FQNEAQ (reference sequence). V shed 5 bases, J shed 0 bases, and the junction held 11 bases outside the gene matches. CDR3 in amino acids: CASSRGLAGAIESTDTQYF. The CDR3 DNA follows: TGTGCCAGCAGCCGCGGACTAGCGGGAGCGATTGAAAGCACAGATACGCAGTATTTT. The full variable domain, with the rest looked up from reference TRBV7-9 and TRBJ2-3, is DTGVSQNPRHKITKRGQNVTFRCDPISEHNRLYWYRQTLGQGPEFLTYFQNEAQLEKSRLLSDRFSAERPKGSFSTLEIQRTEQGDSAMYLCASSRGLAGAIESTDTQYFGPGTRLTVL.

The gene calls are TRBV28 and TRBJ1-2; tentatively, D is TRBD1 (5 bases). This CDR3 contains 14 residues. CDR1 and CDR2 from the germline V gene are MDHEN and SYDVKM. V lost 8 bases and J 6 bases, leaving 19 bases between the germline ends. The CDR3 region has the DNA TGTGCCAGCTTGGTAGGGGTGGGATCTGATGGCTACACCTTC. Protein sequence: CASLVGVGSDGYTF.